The 10 T cell receptor beta chains below all came from one sample that was sequenced in a study of blood T cell repertoires in COVID-19. Profiling relied on immunoSEQ multiplex PCR, and the TCRdb table lists in-frame clones only, not all of them. In the table there are 75,000 to 100,000 clones, under 85% of which are singletons. Sequences were obtained from peripheral blood. All receptors derive from a woman of 80 years or more with acute or convalescent COVID-19.

This chain uses TRBV6-5 with TRBJ2-7, with no clear D. The V gene lost 6 bases and the J gene lost 0 bases, with 12 bases spanning the gap. The CDR3 covers 14 residues. The germline V gene has CDR1 MNHEY and CDR2 SVGAGI. In DNA form, the CDR3 reads TGTGCCAGCAGCCTGCAACAGCTCTCCTACGAGCAGTACTTC. Protein sequence: CASSLQQLSYEQYF.

This clone occurred a few times. Other nucleotide sequences from this sample produce the same CDR3. The J gene is TRBJ2-3, the V gene TRBV18; TRBD1 matches at 7 bases. CDR1 is KGHSH and CDR2 is LQKENI in the germline V gene. J was trimmed by 0 bases and V by 6 bases; bases with no gene match: 3. This CDR3 comprises 14 residues. CDR3 sequence: CASSPGQSTDTQYF. CDR3 bases: TGTGCCAGCTCTCCGGGACAGAGCACAGATACGCAGTATTTT.

CDR3 sequence (DNA): TGTGCCAGCAGTTTAACAGGGGTAGCAGGGGAGCTGTTTTTT. This encodes CASSLTGVAGELFF. The V and J genes are TRBV28 and TRBJ2-2; 7 nucleotides agree with TRBD1. Germline values: CDR1 MDHEN, CDR2 SYDVKM. V shed 2 bases, J shed 8 bases, and the junction held 5 bases outside the gene matches. The CDR3 covers 14 residues.

CDR3 loop: CASSLRGGASSYNEQFF. CDR3 coding DNA: TGCGCCAGCAGCCTTCGAGGGGGCGCAAGCTCCTACAATGAGCAGTTCTTC. The V and J genes are TRBV5-1 and TRBJ2-1, with 7 bases matching TRBD1. This CDR3 has 17 residues. Losses at the gene ends were 4 bases for V and 0 bases for J; bases not matched to a gene: 10. Germline loops: CDR1 SGHRS, CDR2 YFSETQ.

The chain uses TRBV9 and TRBJ1-6, with D possibly TRBD1 on 6 matching bases. V was clipped by 3 bases and J by 6 bases, with 16 bases between them. CDR1 SGDLS and CDR2 YYNGEE come from the germline V gene. There are 16 residues in the CDR3. CDR3 region: CASSAYLQGPNSPLHF. The DNA of the CDR3 is TGTGCCAGCAGCGCCTACCTCCAGGGGCCTAATTCACCCCTCCACTTT.

The sample holds a few counts of this clone. The genes are TRBV3-1 (or the pseudogene TRBV3-2) and TRBJ2-3; D is unclear. The CDR3 runs 11 residues. CDR1 is LGHDT, CDR2 YNNKEL, per germline (reference sequence). Trimming shortened V by 5 bases and J by 4 bases, and 4 bases separated the two germline ends. CDR3 coding DNA: TGTGCCAGCAGCGTCGCAGATACGCAGTATTTT. It codes for CASSVADTQYF.

The chain links TRBV18 to TRBJ2-5, with 7 bases lining up with TRBD1. The CDR3 extends over 13 amino acids. With V trimmed by 3 bases and J by 5 bases, 3 bases remained unmatched. Germline CDR1 reads KGHSH; CDR2 reads LQKENI. The CDR3 protein is CASSPTGYETQYF. The DNA of the CDR3 is TGTGCCAGCTCACCGACAGGGTATGAGACCCAGTACTTC.

The chain joins TRBV9 to TRBJ2-1, with D unclear. The CDR3 runs 14 residues. Trimming stripped 0 bases from V and 7 bases from J, with 11 bases between. The germline V gene has CDR1 SGDLS and CDR2 YYNGEE. CDR3 residues: CASSVEERANEQFF. CDR3 nucleotides: TGTGCCAGCAGCGTAGAAGAGCGCGCGAATGAGCAGTTCTTC.

The J gene is TRBJ2-1, the V gene TRBV29-1, with 11 bases aligning to TRBD2. The trim removed 3 bases at V and 8 bases at J, leaving 18 bases unmatched. In germline, CDR1 is SQVTM, CDR2 ANQGSEA. CDR3 size: 18 residues. The CDR3 is CSVEPWATSGRAKHEQFF. The CDR3 DNA sequence: TGCAGCGTTGAGCCCTGGGCCACTAGCGGGAGAGCTAAGCATGAGCAGTTCTTC.

The chain couples TRBV6-5 to TRBJ2-1, with TRBD2 matching over 9 bases. Germline loops: CDR1 MNHEY, CDR2 SVGAGI. CDR3 length equals 13 residues. J gave up 4 bases and V 8 bases, and 3 bases lay outside the gene matches. The CDR3 DNA sequence: TGTGCCAGCGCAGCGGGAGGATACAATGAGCAGTTCTTC. This codes for CASAAGGYNEQFF.